This TCR beta chain was obtained from a study of cytomegalovirus exposure and HLA in healthy donors. Study as a whole: Unique TCR beta sequences numbering fewer than 130 million came from 150 million to 200 million T cells in an earlier analysis.

60 Vbeta and 13 Jbeta primers were used in PCR. Some clones are missing from TCRdb's copy, which holds only in-frame ones; the method was immunoSEQ multiplex PCR. The top ten clones hold approximately 3.5% of a sample with more than 95,000 clones, approximately 79% of them seen once. Material for sequencing was PBMCs. This receptor was identified in a young man in good health and CMV-seronegative.

CDR3 amino acids: CASSYSGGAPYGYTF. The CDR3 DNA sequence: TGTGCCAGCAGTTACTCGGGTGGGGCGCCCTATGGCTACACCTTC. V and J are TRBV6-5 and TRBJ1-2, with TRBD1 as a possible D gene (5 bases). V was clipped by 0 bases and J by 4 bases, with 12 bases between them. The CDR3 consists of 15 residues. Germline V CDR1 and CDR2: MNHEY, SVGAGI.